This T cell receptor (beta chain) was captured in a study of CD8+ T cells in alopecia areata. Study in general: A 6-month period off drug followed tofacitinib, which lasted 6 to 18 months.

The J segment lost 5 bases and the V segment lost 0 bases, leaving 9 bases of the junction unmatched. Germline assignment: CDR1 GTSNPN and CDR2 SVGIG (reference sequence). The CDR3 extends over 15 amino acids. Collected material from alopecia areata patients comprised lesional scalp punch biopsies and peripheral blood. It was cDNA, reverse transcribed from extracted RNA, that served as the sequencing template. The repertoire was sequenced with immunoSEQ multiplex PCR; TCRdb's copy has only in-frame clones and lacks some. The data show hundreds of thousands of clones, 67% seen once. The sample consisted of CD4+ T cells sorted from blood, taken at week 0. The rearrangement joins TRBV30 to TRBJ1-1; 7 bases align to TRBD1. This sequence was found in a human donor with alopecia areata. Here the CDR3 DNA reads TGTGCCTGGAGTGTACGTACAGGGGTGGGAACTGAAGCTTTCTTT. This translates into CAWSVRTGVGTEAFF.